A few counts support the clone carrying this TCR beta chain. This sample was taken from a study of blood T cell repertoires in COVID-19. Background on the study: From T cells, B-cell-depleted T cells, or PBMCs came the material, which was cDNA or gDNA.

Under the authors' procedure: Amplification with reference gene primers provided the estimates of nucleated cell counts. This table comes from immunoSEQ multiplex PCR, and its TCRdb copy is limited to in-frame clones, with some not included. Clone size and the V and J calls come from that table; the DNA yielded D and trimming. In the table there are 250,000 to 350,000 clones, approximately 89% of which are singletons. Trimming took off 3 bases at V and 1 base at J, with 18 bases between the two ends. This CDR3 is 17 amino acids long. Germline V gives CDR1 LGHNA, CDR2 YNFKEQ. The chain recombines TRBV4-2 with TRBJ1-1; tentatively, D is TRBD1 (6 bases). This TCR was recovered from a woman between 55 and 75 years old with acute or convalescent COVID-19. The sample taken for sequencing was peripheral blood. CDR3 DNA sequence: TGTGCCAGCAGCCAGGGGTCGACAGGTGATCAGAACACTGAAGCTTTCTTT. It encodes CASSQGSTGDQNTEAFF.